This is a list of T cell receptor beta chains from one sample in a study of cytomegalovirus exposure and HLA in healthy donors. Using immunoSEQ multiplex PCR, the repertoire was profiled, and TCRdb retains in-frame clones only, with some absent. The sample lists approximately 170,000 clones, roughly 80% seen once, with 1.5% to 2% in the top ten. The sequencing input was PBMCs. The receptor source for this set is a woman under 30 in good health and CMV-seronegative. The CDR3 runs from the conserved cysteine through the conserved F or W. Fields, in order: CDR3 DNA, CDR3 protein, J gene, clone size, V gene, D gene. The D gene is left open where the match is weak. Not every row has a clone size; where given, it reads once, few, many or a size class.

TGTGCCAGCAGAAAGACAGGGCGTAATTCACCCCTCCACTTT | CASRKTGRNSPLHF | TRBJ1-6 | few | TRBV6-5 | TRBD1
TGTGCCAGTAGTATTGGGAGGGCGGGCACTGAAGCTTTCTTT | CASSIGRAGTEAFF | TRBJ1-1 | . | TRBV19 | .
TGCGCCAGCAGCCAAGATGGGGGACTCTTACAAAATGAGCAGTTCTTC | CASSQDGGLLQNEQFF | TRBJ2-1 | . | TRBV4-1 | .
TGTGCCAGCAGCCCCGGGACAGATCAAGCTTATGGCTACACCTTC | CASSPGTDQAYGYTF | TRBJ1-2 | . | TRBV7-3 | TRBD1
TGCGCCAGCAGCTTTTCAGGGTCCTCACCCCTCCACTTT | CASSFSGSSPLHF | TRBJ1-6 | . | TRBV5-1 | .
TGTGCCAGCAGCTTAGAAATATGGACAGGGTCCTCTGGGGCCAACGTCCTGACTTTC | CASSLEIWTGSSGANVLTF | TRBJ2-6 | . | TRBV7-9 | TRBD1
TGTGCCAGCAGCAGAGACAGGGGAGGTCCTACAACTAATGAAAAACTGTTTTTT | CASSRDRGGPTTNEKLFF | TRBJ1-4 | . | TRBV7-8 | TRBD1
TGCGCCAGCAGCCGGACCGGGACAGGGGATTCCGAGCAGTACTTC | CASSRTGTGDSEQYF | TRBJ2-7 | few | TRBV4-3 | TRBD1
TGTGCCAGCAGCCCTCCGGGAACCGGGGGTGCCGAGCAGTACTTC | CASSPPGTGGAEQYF | TRBJ2-7 | . | TRBV7-2 | .
TGTGCCAGCAGGAGAACTAGCGGGATGCAAGAGACCCAGTACTTC | CASRRTSGMQETQYF | TRBJ2-5 | . | TRBV2 | TRBD2
TGTGCCAGCAGTACTTTCCGGACTAGCGGGGGTGGGGAGACCCAGTACTTC | CASSTFRTSGGGETQYF | TRBJ2-5 | . | TRBV28 | TRBD2
TGTGCCAGCAGGCAGGGGGGCAATCAGCCCCAGCATTTT | CASRQGGNQPQHF | TRBJ1-5 | . | TRBV2 | TRBD1
TGTGCCAGCAGCCTGGGGGGGGGTGGCAATCAGCCCCAGCATTTT | CASSLGGGGNQPQHF | TRBJ1-5 | . | TRBV7-2 | .
TGTGCCAGCAGATTGGGGGGAAATCAGCCCCAGCATTTT | CASRLGGNQPQHF | TRBJ1-5 | . | TRBV28 | .
TGTGCCAGCAGTCGGGACAGAAGCAATCAGCCCCAGCATTTT | CASSRDRSNQPQHF | TRBJ1-5 | . | TRBV5-4 | TRBD1
TGTGCCAGCAGTTTATTGGGGGGTCGGGAAAAACTGTTTTTT | CASSLLGGREKLFF | TRBJ1-4 | . | TRBV28 | .
TGTGCCAGCAGCGCACACCGCACCCCCTCTGGAAACACCATATATTTT | CASSAHRTPSGNTIYF | TRBJ1-3 | . | TRBV5-5 | .
TGTGCCAGCAGTAGGGGGACTGAAGCTTTCTTT | CASSRGTEAFF | TRBJ1-1 | . | TRBV6-5 | .
TGTGCCAGCAGCGAAGGGACTAGTGAAGAGTTCTTC | CASSEGTSEEFF | TRBJ2-1 | . | TRBV7-9 | TRBD2
TGTGCCAGCTCACCCCGTACAGCGGGGGATTCCTACGAGCAGTACTTC | CASSPRTAGDSYEQYF | TRBJ2-7 | . | TRBV18 | TRBD2
TGTGCCAGCAGTACAACTAGTATAACCGGGGAGCTGTTTTTT | CASSTTSITGELFF | TRBJ2-2 | . | TRBV28 | .
TGTGCCAGCAGTAGGCGGACAGAGTATAATTCACCCCTCCACTTT | CASSRRTEYNSPLHF | TRBJ1-6 | . | TRBV2 | .
TGCGCCAGCAGCCCGGGGGTCGGGACAGCCTATGGCTACACCTTC | CASSPGVGTAYGYTF | TRBJ1-2 | . | TRBV5-1 | TRBD1
TGTGCCAGCAGCTTAGGAACTAGCGTCACAGATACGCAGTATTTT | CASSLGTSVTDTQYF | TRBJ2-3 | few | TRBV7-2 | TRBD2
TGCGCCAGCAGTGAGTCGACAGGGGAGACTGAAGCTTTCTTT | CASSESTGETEAFF | TRBJ1-1 | once | TRBV10-1 | TRBD1
TGTGCCAGCAGCTTACCTACCAGGGATGAGCAGTTCTTC | CASSLPTRDEQFF | TRBJ2-1 | . | TRBV7-9 | .
TGTGCCAGCACCCTGACGACAGTCAATACCTACGAGCAGTACTTC | CASTLTTVNTYEQYF | TRBJ2-7 | . | TRBV6-1 | .
TGTGCCAGCAGTTACTACAGGGGCTACGAGCAGTACTTC | CASSYYRGYEQYF | TRBJ2-7 | . | TRBV6-5 | TRBD1
TGCAGCGTTGAATGGGGACAGGGCTATGGCTACACCTTC | CSVEWGQGYGYTF | TRBJ1-2 | . | TRBV29-1 | TRBD1
TGTGCCAGCAGCTTTACCACGGGTCATCAGCCCCAGCATTTT | CASSFTTGHQPQHF | TRBJ1-5 | once | TRBV7-2 | .
TGTGCCAGCAGCTTAGAATCAGGGGACACTGAAGCTTTCTTT | CASSLESGDTEAFF | TRBJ1-1 | . | TRBV7-2 | .
TGTGCCAGTAGTATAAGGAGGGAGAATCAGCCCCAGCATTTT | CASSIRRENQPQHF | TRBJ1-5 | . | TRBV19 | .
TGTGCCTGGAGTTTCCTCGGACAGGGGGCGCGATACGAGCAGTACTTC | CAWSFLGQGARYEQYF | TRBJ2-7 | . | TRBV30 | TRBD1
TGTGCCAGCAGCAAAATAGCGGGAGGGACAGATACGCAGTATTTT | CASSKIAGGTDTQYF | TRBJ2-3 | once | TRBV7-9 | TRBD2
TGTGCCAGCAGCCAAGACAGACAGGGGGGGTGGACTGAAGCTTTCTTT | CASSQDRQGGWTEAFF | TRBJ1-1 | . | TRBV14 | TRBD1
TGTGCCAGCAGTCCCCCCCGAGGGGGTAGTTCACCCCTCCACTTT | CASSPPRGGSSPLHF | TRBJ1-6 | few | TRBV28 | .
TGTGCCAGCAGCCGACAGTCCCAAGATACGCAGTATTTT | CASSRQSQDTQYF | TRBJ2-3 | . | TRBV7-3 | .
TGTGCCAGTTTGTGGCAGAACACCGGGGAGCTGTTTTTT | CASLWQNTGELFF | TRBJ2-2 | . | TRBV28 | .
TGCGCCAGCAGCCAAGATGAGGCCACAGATACGCAGTATTTT | CASSQDEATDTQYF | TRBJ2-3 | few | TRBV4-3 | .
TGCGCCAGCAGCCGGCACAGGAACTCTGGAAACACCATATATTTT | CASSRHRNSGNTIYF | TRBJ1-3 | . | TRBV4-3 | .
TGTGCCAGCAGCTCCCCCGGGGATACGCAGTATTTT | CASSSPGDTQYF | TRBJ2-3 | . | TRBV7-3 | .
TGTGCCAGCAGCGTAGACGGGAGTGGGGGCAATGAGCAGTTCTTC | CASSVDGSGGNEQFF | TRBJ2-1 | few | TRBV9 | .
TGTGCCAGCAACAAGGGACAGTCGAACTATGGCTACACCTTC | CASNKGQSNYGYTF | TRBJ1-2 | . | TRBV7-9 | TRBD1
TGCGCCAGCAGCTTGGAACTTACAGGCCCCGGCTTCGGCTACACCTTC | CASSLELTGPGFGYTF | TRBJ1-2 | . | TRBV5-1 | .
TGTGCCAGTAGTATCTTCCGCCAGGGGTCCTCACCCCTCCACTTT | CASSIFRQGSSPLHF | TRBJ1-6 | once | TRBV19 | .
TGCGCCAGCAGCCCCCGGACAGGAAAGAACACTGAAGCTTTCTTT | CASSPRTGKNTEAFF | TRBJ1-1 | few | TRBV5-1 | TRBD1
TGTGCCAGTAGTATAGAGGGGACTAGTCGGGTCGTCGAGCAGTACTTC | CASSIEGTSRVVEQYF | TRBJ2-7 | few | TRBV19 | TRBD2
TGTGCCACCAGAGGACTAGCGGCATACAATGAGCAGTTCTTC | CATRGLAAYNEQFF | TRBJ2-1 | . | TRBV2 | TRBD2
TGTGCCAGCTCAGATCAGAGTGGGCCAGATACGCAGTATTTT | CASSDQSGPDTQYF | TRBJ2-3 | . | TRBV18 | .
TGTGCCAGCAGGGGAAGGGGGAGCACTGAAGCTTTCTTT | CASRGRGSTEAFF | TRBJ1-1 | . | TRBV28 | .
TGTGCCAGCAGCCCCCTAACTCCTGAAGCTTTCTTT | CASSPLTPEAFF | TRBJ1-1 | . | TRBV9 | .
TGTGCCAGCAGTTTTACAGGGTCCAACACTGAAGCTTTCTTT | CASSFTGSNTEAFF | TRBJ1-1 | . | TRBV28 | .
TGTGCCAGCAGCATCGCGGGACAGGAGTCTTTTGCTGCCTACAATGAGCAGTTCTTC | CASSIAGQESFAAYNEQFF | TRBJ2-1 | . | TRBV21-1 | .
TGTGCCAGCTCACCGGACAGGCAAGAGACCCAGTACTTC | CASSPDRQETQYF | TRBJ2-5 | . | TRBV18 | TRBD1
TGCGCCAGCAGCCAAGGTGCTGTCAGGGGATCCCATCAGCCCCAGCATTTT | CASSQGAVRGSHQPQHF | TRBJ1-5 | . | TRBV4-1 | .
TGTGCCAGCAGCTTACAACCCGGTGAGCAGTTCTTC | CASSLQPGEQFF | TRBJ2-1 | . | TRBV11-3 | .
TGTGCCAGCAGCCAACAGCGGGATGCGAGCTCCTACAATGAGCAGTTCTTC | CASSQQRDASSYNEQFF | TRBJ2-1 | . | TRBV4-2 | TRBD2
TGTGCCAGCAGTATGGACACTAACTATGGCTACACCTTC | CASSMDTNYGYTF | TRBJ1-2 | . | TRBV6-5 | .
TGCGCCAGCAGTCTCTCAGGGACAGGGGGACGAGAGACCCAGTACTTC | CASSLSGTGGRETQYF | TRBJ2-5 | . | TRBV10-1 | TRBD1
TGTGCCAGCGCCGGACAGACTCAGTACTTC | CASAGQTQYF | TRBJ2-7 | . | TRBV2 | .